The clone carrying this T cell receptor (beta chain) was recorded a few times. Its antigen remains unknown. A much larger clone sits a single nucleotide away, making a read error possible. Next came a second PCR, run for about 7 to 12 cycles, which used a sample-barcoded 5' primer along with a J-beta primer mix. Researchers report that a template-switch adaptor with 12 random nucleotides tagged each cDNA molecule. TCRdb re-analysed the 5' RACE reads in MiXCR, keeping a single row per CDR3 protein. The sample has around 1.7 million distinct CDR3 sequences, roughly 27% seen once. These data belong to a study of blood T cells in healthy people across ages. CDR1 and CDR2 from the germline V gene are SGDLS and YYNGEE. The CDR3 length is 12 residues. Trimming removed 4 bases from V and 6 bases from J; junction bases left unmatched: 3. Whole-study findings and limits: A conclusive naive versus antigen-experienced comparison was prevented by the unsorted PBMCs. When one million T cells were used, diversity estimates were thought to be underestimates. Per-million-T-cell TCR beta diversity fell roughly linearly with age.

This chain links TRBV9 with TRBJ2-7, with 8 bases matching TRBD1. The sequenced sample consisted of blood. This TCR was sampled from a woman in her thirties in good health. CDR3 nucleotides: TGTGCCAGCAGCACTACAGGGGGCGAGCAGTACTTC. Its translation: CASSTTGGEQYF.